The TCR beta chain under discussion was sequenced for a study of shared clonotypes between healthy human individuals. General study findings and limits: Clonotypes that were shared across a few donors made up around 5% of naive CD4 clonotypes. With few donors, the genetic and exposure-history diversity represented was limited.

This table comes from immunoSEQ multiplex PCR, and its TCRdb copy is limited to in-frame clones, with some not included. The repertoire has around 690,000 clones, roughly 91% of them found once; the top ten carry roughly 36%. This clone was detected ten times or more. Its antigen remains unknown. This sequence was found in a man aged 18 to 29 in good health. Some clones in this sample may be carry-over from other donors' samples. Sequences were obtained from memory CD8+ T cells from PBMCs. This sample's subset: CD45RO+ cells pooled with CCR7-negative TemRA cells.

The CDR3 nucleotides read TGTGCCAGCAGCCAAGATCCCAGGCGCGGCCAAGAGACCCAGTACTTC. This sequence encodes CASSQDPRRGQETQYF. The J gene is TRBJ2-5, the V gene TRBV14; D is ambiguous. The CDR3 is 16 amino acids. From germline, CDR1 is SGHDN and CDR2 FVKESK. V was clipped by 0 bases and J by 1 base, with 12 bases between them. Variable domain in full (rest from reference TRBV14 and TRBJ2-5): EAGVTQFPSHSVIEKGQTVTLRCDPISGHDNLYWYRRVMGKEIKFLLHFVKESKQDESGMPNNRFLAERTGGTYSTLKVQPAELEDSGVYFCASSQDPRRGQETQYFGPGTRLLVL.